Below, one T cell receptor (beta chain) is given with its context. Sequencing used immunoSEQ multiplex PCR; TCRdb keeps in-frame clones, though not all of them. In the table there are 200,000 to 250,000 clones, 70% to 90% of which are singletons. This sample is drawn from a study of blood T cell repertoires in COVID-19. Study-level information: Samples of COVID-19 (acute and convalescent) were obtained from the United States, Italy and Spain.

Specimen: peripheral blood. The clonotype originates from a human donor in a cohort sampled during active COVID-19.

CDR3 loop: CASSQDGTSTDTQYF. In DNA form, the CDR3 reads TGCGCCAGCAGCCAAGATGGGACTAGTACAGATACGCAGTATTTT. The chain carries TRBV4-3 and TRBJ2-3; 8 bases are shared with TRBD2. CDR3 length equals 15 residues. Trimming removed 0 bases from V and 3 bases from J; junction bases left unmatched: 2. Germline CDR1 LGHNA, CDR2 YSLEER.